This T cell receptor beta chain was captured by sequencing in a study of shared clonotypes between healthy human individuals. This clone was counted once. Its matching antigen is unknown. With 5 bases clipped from V and 2 bases from J, the junction kept 7 bases outside the gene matches. The germline CDR1 and CDR2 sequences are MDHEN and SYDVKM. The CDR3 extends over 15 amino acids. Clones were sequenced by immunoSEQ multiplex PCR, and TCRdb holds only the in-frame ones, with some missing. The table shows over a million clones, with 75% to 80% occurring only once. Whole-study results and caveats: Naive subsets typically showed greater estimated richness than memory subsets.

Naive CD45RA+ and memory CD45RA-negative subsets were split from CD4+ cells. This receptor was taken from a man younger than 30 in good health. Some clones in this sample may be carry-over from other donors' samples. The gene calls are TRBV28 and TRBJ2-7, with TRBD1 matching over 9 bases. Sequencing was performed on memory CD4+ T cells from PBMCs. Subset meaning: CD45RA-negative fraction. CDR3 in DNA: TGTGCCAGCAGTCTAGCGACAGGGGGTACCTACGAGCAGTACTTC. Residues: CASSLATGGTYEQYF.